The 24 T cell receptor beta chains below were found in one sample sequenced in a study of blood T cells in healthy people across ages. A second about 7 to 11 cycle PCR used barcoded and J-beta primers. TCRdb re-called the 5' RACE reads through MiXCR, storing one row per CDR3 protein. The sample holds more than 800,000 distinct CDR3 sequences; more than 25% are singletons and the top ten take 17%. Sequenced input: blood. These receptors originate from a woman older than 75 in good health.

This clonotype came up many times. The V call is TRBV3-1, the J call TRBJ2-7; 7 nucleotides match TRBD1. Germline V gene sequence: CDR1 LGHDT, CDR2 YNNKEL (reference sequence). The CDR3 length is 14 residues. V was pared by 2 bases and J by 3 bases, with 4 bases of the junction left unmatched. The CDR3 here is CASSQRGQVYEQYF. The CDR3 DNA sequence: TGTGCCAGCAGCCAACGAGGACAGGTCTACGAGCAGTACTTC.

This clonotype has only a few counts. A read error may explain this, as a much larger clone is one base away. CDR3 sequence reads: CASSPGLARAETQYF. CDR3 DNA: TGTGCCAGCAGTCCTGGACTAGCGAGGGCAGAGACCCAGTACTTC. The chain is built from TRBV6-2 or TRBV6-3 and TRBJ2-5, with TRBD2 matching 9 bases. The CDR3 is made up of 15 amino acids. CDR1 and CDR2 (germline): MNHEY, SVGEGT. J was trimmed by 4 bases and V by 5 bases; bases with no gene match: 8.

In its sample, this clonotype was seen many times. The rearrangement uses TRBV9 and TRBJ1-4; 9 bases map to TRBD1. Germline V gene data show CDR1 as SGDLS and CDR2 as YYNGEE. V dropped 0 bases and J dropped 8; count of bases not matched to a gene: 5. The CDR3 has 15 residues. CDR3 residues: CASSVAGTGLEKLFF. The DNA of the CDR3 is TGTGCCAGCAGCGTAGCCGGGACAGGGCTAGAAAAACTGTTTTTT. Variable domain in full (rest from reference TRBV9 and TRBJ1-4): DSGVTQTPKHLITATGQRVTLRCSPRSGDLSVYWYQQSLDQGLQFLIQYYNGEERAKGNILERFSAQQFPDLHSELNLSSLELGDSALYFCASSVAGTGLEKLFFGSGTQLSVL.

At least ten counts were recorded for this clonotype. The V gene is TRBV20-1, the J gene TRBJ2-3; the D is unclear. CDR3 length: 13 residues. V was clipped by 3 bases and J by 2 bases, with 9 bases between them. CDR1 and CDR2 from the germline V gene are DFQATT and SNEGSKA (reference sequence). CDR3 in DNA: TGCAGTGCTAGGCCCAGTATCACAGATACGCAGTATTTT. Its translation: CSARPSITDTQYF.

This chain uses TRBV2 with TRBJ1-5, with 8 positions matching TRBD1. The CDR3 covers 15 residues. Germline CDR1 is SNHLY and CDR2 is FYNNEI. V lost 6 bases to trimming and J lost 5 bases; unmatched junction nucleotides: 9. CDR3 bases: TGTGCCAGCAGCAGACAGGGGTCCTCGGATCAGCCCCAGCATTTT. Translating it yields CASSRQGSSDQPQHF. Based on the CDR3 plus reference TRBV2 and TRBJ1-5, the full variable domain is EPEVTQTPSHQVTQMGQEVILRCVPISNHLYFYWYRQILGQKVEFLVSFYNNEISEKSEIFDDQFSVERPDGSNFTLKIRSTKLEDSAMYFCASSRQGSSDQPQHFGDGTRLSIL.

This clonotype was detected ten times or more. This CDR3 is CATSDSGQGSTDTQYF. The DNA of the CDR3 is TGTGCCACCAGTGATTCCGGACAGGGAAGCACAGATACGCAGTATTTT. This chain connects TRBV24-1 to TRBJ2-3; TRBD1 aligns across 8 bases. Germline-derived CDR1 and CDR2 are KGHDR and SFDVKD. CDR3 length: 16 amino acids. Trimming removed 2 bases from V and 0 bases from J; junction bases left unmatched: 3.

This clonotype showed up many times. The chain has TRBV12-3 or TRBV12-4 and TRBJ1-2; 9 positions agree with TRBD1. The ends lost 5 bases at V and 4 bases at J; junction bases unmatched: 11. The CDR3 is 16 amino acids. The CDR3 DNA reads TGTGCCAGCAGTCCTCATCCGGGACAGGGTTCCTATGGCTACACCTTC. Its translation: CASSPHPGQGSYGYTF.

This clonotype was found a few times. Germline and junction disagree at one end, which may indicate a read error. The V and J genes are TRBV7-8 and TRBJ1-5; TRBD1 agrees at 7 bases. CDR1 and CDR2 from the germline V gene are SGHVS and FQNEAQ. The CDR3 has 14 residues. The CDR3 here is CAGSLGGQSQPQHF. The DNA of the CDR3 is TGTGCCGGCAGCTTAGGGGGACAGTCGCAGCCCCAGCATTTT.

This clonotype was found a few times. The chain joins TRBV7-2 to TRBJ2-7; 8 nucleotides line up with TRBD1. Germline V gene data show CDR1 as SGHTA and CDR2 as FQGNSA. The CDR3 has 14 amino acids. With V trimmed by 6 bases and J by 3 bases, 7 bases remained unmatched. CDR3 protein: CASRVRTGFYEQYF. The CDR3 region has the DNA TGTGCCAGCAGGGTTAGGACAGGGTTCTACGAGCAGTACTTC.

This clonotype was recorded a few times. Just one base apart from a much larger clone, this may be a read error. This rearrangement joins TRBV6-2 or TRBV6-3 to TRBJ2-1; 7 bases are shared with TRBD2. Looked up from germline, CDR1 is MNHEY and CDR2 is SVGEGT. The CDR3 sequence is 15 residues long. The CDR3 loop reads CAGRPSGAAYNEQFF. In DNA, the CDR3 is TGTGCCGGCAGACCGAGCGGGGCCGCTTACAATGAGCAGTTCTTC.

The chain employs TRBV15 and TRBJ1-5; D is uncertain. Trimming cost V 8 bases and J 3 bases, with 11 bases left between them. The CDR3 totals 13 residues. The germline V gene has CDR1 LNHNV and CDR2 YYDKDF (reference sequence). The chain's CDR3 is CATGLRANQPQHF. The DNA for the CDR3 is TGTGCCACCGGCTTGAGGGCCAATCAGCCCCAGCATTTT.

This clonotype was found a few times. V and J are TRBV21-1 and TRBJ1-1; the D call TRBD1 from the table was never checked on the DNA. TRBV21-1 constitutes a pseudogene. This CDR3 comprises 16 residues. CDR3: CASSRPGPNLIPEAFF. CDR3 nucleotide sequence: TGTGCCAGCAGCAGACCGGGACCTAACCTCATCCCTGAAGCTTTCTTT.

The chain employs TRBV6-5 and TRBJ1-2, with D uncertain. Germline CDR1 MNHEY, CDR2 SVGAGI. The CDR3 contains 14 residues. Trimming shortened V by 5 bases and J by 4 bases, and 14 bases separated the two germline ends. CDR3 DNA: TGTGCCAGCAGTCCGGTTCACAAGGGCTATGGCTACACCTTC. It is translated as CASSPVHKGYGYTF.

The table lists this clonotype with many counts. CDR3 coding DNA: TGTGCCAGCAGCTTGGGGATTAGCGGGGGGGGTCACGGTGAGCAGTTCTTC. This codes for CASSLGISGGGHGEQFF. The gene calls are TRBV5-4 and TRBJ2-1; 11 bases line up with TRBD2. The CDR3 totals 17 residues. Trimming removed 0 bases from V and 9 bases from J; junction bases left unmatched: 11. CDR1 and CDR2 (germline): SGHNT, YYREEE (reference sequence). Full variable domain (missing parts from reference TRBV5-4 and TRBJ2-1): ETGVTQSPTHLIKTRGQQVTLRCSSQSGHNTVSWYQQALGQGPQFIFQYYREEENGRGNFPPRFSGLQFPNYSSELNVNALELDDSALYLCASSLGISGGGHGEQFFGPGTRLTVL.

For this clonotype: The germline gene is not matched at one end of the junction; a read error may be the cause. The chain recombines TRBV18 with TRBJ2-7; no firm D call. The CDR3 contains 13 residues. CDR1 and CDR2 from the germline V gene are KGHSH and LQKENI. The CDR3 protein is CAGSPTPSYEQYF. In DNA, the CDR3 is TGTGCCGGCTCACCAACCCCTTCCTACGAGCAGTACTTC.

This clonotype was detected only a few times. V is TRBV6-5 and J is TRBJ2-1, with 14 bases identical to TRBD2. Germline CDR1 and CDR2: MNHEY and SVGAGI. The CDR3 length is 16 residues. V lost 5 bases to trimming and J lost 9 bases; unmatched junction nucleotides: 9. The CDR3 loop is CASSRLTSGGASEQFF. CDR3 bases: TGTGCCAGCAGTCGGTTGACTAGCGGGGGGGCTAGTGAGCAGTTCTTC.

The chain recombines TRBV5-1 with TRBJ2-3, with 9 nucleotides matching TRBD2. The V gene end was trimmed by 0 bases and the J gene end by 4 bases; junction bases not matched to a gene: 9. This CDR3 region has 17 residues. CDR1 is SGHRS and CDR2 is YFSETQ in the germline V gene. The CDR3 is CASSLAQTSGWADTQYF. CDR3 sequence (DNA): TGCGCCAGCAGCTTGGCCCAGACTAGCGGTTGGGCAGATACGCAGTATTTT.

This clonotype was counted many times. The chain combines TRBV7-9 with TRBJ1-2; D ambiguous. Trimming left V 2 bases short and J 5 bases short, with 9 bases between. Germline V lookup: CDR1 SEHNR, CDR2 FQNEAQ (reference sequence). The CDR3 sequence is 13 residues long. The chain's CDR3 is CASSLRGAYGYTF. Here the CDR3 DNA reads TGTGCCAGCAGCTTACGCGGTGCTTATGGCTACACCTTC.

In regard to this clonotype: A read error is possible here, since a much larger clone lies one base away. The rearrangement uses TRBV7-2 and TRBJ2-7, with 7 positions matching TRBD1. Looked up from germline, CDR1 is SGHTA and CDR2 is FQGNSA. This CDR3 spans 15 amino acids. The junction had 16 bases not matched to a gene; V was cut back by 5 bases and J by 9 bases. Here the CDR3 reads CASSQQSGQWSGQYF. As DNA, the CDR3 is TGTGCCAGCAGCCAACAGTCGGGACAGTGGAGCGGGCAGTACTTC.

There are many counts of this clonotype. V usage is TRBV7-2 and J usage is TRBJ1-6, with D perhaps TRBD1 (5 bases). Germline V CDR1 and CDR2: SGHTA, FQGNSA. The CDR3 has 13 residues. Trimming took off 5 bases at V and 10 bases at J, with 12 bases between the two ends. Here the CDR3 DNA reads TGTGCCAGCAGCCCGGGACCAAGGTCACCCCTCCACTTT. This translates into CASSPGPRSPLHF.

At least ten counts were recorded for this clonotype. The V gene is TRBV3-1, the J gene TRBJ2-1; the D gene could be TRBD1 or TRBD2 (6 bases each). Germline CDR1 LGHDT, CDR2 YNNKEL (reference sequence). V gave up 1 base and J gave up 13 bases, with 17 bases separating them. The CDR3 loop spans 14 amino acids. The CDR3 region has the DNA TGTGCCAGCAGCCAAGGACGTACGGGGGCGTTACAGTTCTTC. Translating it yields CASSQGRTGALQFF.

In this sample, this clonotype turned up many times. The chain has TRBV3-1 and TRBJ2-1; D gene unclear. The V end lost 1 base, the J end lost 5 bases, and 9 bases lay between the germline ends. Looked up from germline, CDR1 is LGHDT and CDR2 is YNNKEL (reference sequence). The CDR3 runs 14 residues. The CDR3 here is CASSQAPHNNEQFF. CDR3 sequence (DNA): TGTGCCAGCAGCCAAGCTCCCCACAACAATGAGCAGTTCTTC.

This clonotype was seen many times. This chain joins TRBV4-3 and TRBJ1-5; perhaps TRBD1 as D (5 bases). The germline V gene encodes CDR1 LGHNA and CDR2 YSLEER. V was clipped by 0 bases and J by 7 bases, with 13 bases between them. The CDR3 sequence is 15 residues long. The CDR3 bases are TGCGCCAGCAGCCAAGATAATCAGGGCGGGCAGCCCCAGCATTTT. Encoded protein: CASSQDNQGGQPQHF.

In this sample, this clonotype turned up many times. J is TRBJ2-1 and V is TRBV28; maybe TRBD2 (6 bases). The V end lost 5 bases, the J end lost 10 bases, and 18 bases lay between the germline ends. Germline V gene sequence: CDR1 MDHEN, CDR2 SYDVKM. This CDR3 has 14 residues. CDR3 region: CASSGGLVIGEQFF. The CDR3, as DNA: TGTGCCAGCAGTGGAGGGCTAGTAATCGGCGAGCAGTTCTTC.